These 8 T cell receptor beta chains came from one sample sequenced in a study of graft-versus-host responses after intestinal transplantation. These TCRs' antigens remain unknown. Data came from immunoSEQ multiplex PCR; TCRdb stores just in-frame clones and leaves some out. The sample has around 110,000 clones, about 92% seen once. The source was unstimulated CD8+ T cells sorted from spleen or lymph node cells, collected before transplant. The receptors come from a human donor who was the organ donor for an intestinal transplant.

V and J are TRBV28 and TRBJ1-1, with D unclear. The CDR3 runs to 12 residues. V gave up 3 bases and J gave up 4 bases, with 6 bases separating them. Germline loops: CDR1 MDHEN, CDR2 SYDVKM. The CDR3 here is CASSFGSTEAFF. The CDR3 nucleotides are TGTGCCAGCAGTTTCGGCAGCACTGAAGCTTTCTTT. The whole variable domain, remainder taken from reference TRBV28 and TRBJ1-1, is DVKVTQSSRYLVKRTGEKVFLECVQDMDHENMFWYRQDPGLGLRLIYFSYDVKMKEKGDIPEGYSVSREKKERFSLILESASTNQTSMYLCASSFGSTEAFFGQGTRLTVV.

The V gene is TRBV16, the J gene TRBJ1-3; D is ambiguous. The CDR3 length is 14 residues. The V gene's germline CDR1 is KGHSY and CDR2 FQNENV. Between the trimmed V and J ends, which lost 0 bases and 4 bases, there was a span of 7 bases. CDR3 loop: CASSQSTSGNTIYF. The CDR3 DNA follows: TGTGCCAGCAGCCAATCGACCTCAGGAAACACCATATATTTT.

The CDR3: CAISSPGYNEKLFF. In DNA form, the CDR3 reads TGTGCCATCTCTTCGCCAGGTTATAATGAAAAACTGTTTTTT. The chain employs TRBV6-6 and TRBJ1-4; D is undetermined. The germline CDR1 and CDR2 sequences are MNHNY and SVGAGI (reference sequence). Trimming stripped 10 bases from V and 4 bases from J, with 16 bases between. The CDR3 spans 14 residues.

This clone was detected once. The CDR3, as DNA: TGTGCCACCAGCACGAGCGGAGGGGGCGATGGCTACACCTTC. It codes for CATSTSGGGDGYTF. The gene calls are TRBV15 and TRBJ1-2, with TRBD1 identical over 7 bases. With 4 bases clipped from V and 6 bases from J, the junction kept 8 bases outside the gene matches. This CDR3 comprises 14 residues. The germline V gene encodes CDR1 LNHNV and CDR2 YYDKDF (reference sequence).

The genes are TRBV5-5 and TRBJ2-5; D perhaps matches TRBD2 (6 bases). The J call is doubtful: the DNA matches TRBJ2-7 better. The length of the CDR3 is 17 residues. Germline CDR1 is SGHKS and CDR2 is YYEKEE (reference sequence). This CDR3 is CASSLVGGGPSNYEQYF. CDR3 nucleotide sequence: TGTGCCAGCAGCTTGGTGGGGGGAGGCCCCTCGAACTACGAGCAGTACTTC.

The chain is built from TRBV28 and TRBJ1-1; D ambiguous. Germline assignment: CDR1 MDHEN and CDR2 SYDVKM. The CDR3 runs to 14 residues. Trimming pared 2 bases from V and 4 bases from J, leaving 11 bases between. The CDR3 nucleotides are TGTGCCAGCAGTTTAACACCCTCGGGCACTGAAGCTTTCTTT. It yields the protein CASSLTPSGTEAFF.

This clone appeared a few times. This rearrangement joins TRBV5-4 to TRBJ1-2; 10 bases agree with TRBD1. The CDR3 loop spans 14 amino acids. The germline gives CDR1 SGHNT, CDR2 YYREEE (reference sequence). The V gene end was trimmed by 3 bases and the J gene end by 3 bases; junction bases not matched to a gene: 2. The CDR3 DNA sequence: TGTGCCAGCAGCTGGGACAGGGGCTACTATGGCTACACCTTC. Protein: CASSWDRGYYGYTF. Using reference TRBV5-4 and TRBJ1-2 for the parts outside the CDR3, the full variable domain is ETGVTQSPTHLIKTRGQQVTLRCSSQSGHNTVSWYQQALGQGPQFIFQYYREEENGRGNFPPRFSGLQFPNYSSELNVNALELDDSALYLCASSWDRGYYGYTFGSGTRLTVV.

The rearrangement joins TRBV19 to TRBJ2-1, with D perhaps matching TRBD2 (5 bases). Per germline, CDR1 LNHDA and CDR2 SQIVND (reference sequence). V was shortened by 10 bases and J by 0 bases, with 16 bases between the two germline ends. The CDR3 length is 15 residues. CDR3 residues: CATSQGLGSYNEQFF. The CDR3 DNA is TGTGCCACTAGCCAAGGGCTTGGCTCCTACAATGAGCAGTTCTTC.